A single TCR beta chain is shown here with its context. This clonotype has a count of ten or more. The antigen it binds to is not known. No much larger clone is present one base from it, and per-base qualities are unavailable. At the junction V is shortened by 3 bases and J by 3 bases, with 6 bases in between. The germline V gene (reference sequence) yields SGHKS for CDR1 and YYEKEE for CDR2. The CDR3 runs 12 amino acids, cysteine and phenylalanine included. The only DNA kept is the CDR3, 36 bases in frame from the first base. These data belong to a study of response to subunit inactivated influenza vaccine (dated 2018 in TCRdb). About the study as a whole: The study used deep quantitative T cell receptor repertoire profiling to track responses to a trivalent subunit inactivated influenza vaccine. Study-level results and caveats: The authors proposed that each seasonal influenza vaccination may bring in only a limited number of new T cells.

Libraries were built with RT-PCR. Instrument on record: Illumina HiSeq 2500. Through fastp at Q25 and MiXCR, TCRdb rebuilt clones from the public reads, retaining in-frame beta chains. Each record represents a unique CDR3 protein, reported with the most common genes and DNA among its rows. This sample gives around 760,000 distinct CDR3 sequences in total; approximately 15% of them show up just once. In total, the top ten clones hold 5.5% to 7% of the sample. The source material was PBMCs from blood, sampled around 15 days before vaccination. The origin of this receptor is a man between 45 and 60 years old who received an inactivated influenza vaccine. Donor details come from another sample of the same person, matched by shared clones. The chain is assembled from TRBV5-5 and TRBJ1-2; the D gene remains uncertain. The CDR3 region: CASSWGDYGYTF. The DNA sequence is TGTGCCAGCAGCTGGGGAGACTATGGCTACACCTTC.